These 32 T cell receptor beta chains were sequenced from one sample in a study of cytomegalovirus exposure and HLA in healthy donors. In the PCR, 60 Vbeta and 13 Jbeta primers were used. TCRdb's table, derived via immunoSEQ multiplex PCR, lists solely in-frame clones and lacks some. The data show 100,000 to 150,000 clones, with around four fifths seen just once and approximately 7% held by the top ten. Material for sequencing was PBMCs. These receptors came from a male donor in good health and CMV-seronegative.

The CDR3 DNA reads TGTGCCAGCTCACCAACGCGGAAGGGGGCTAGCTACGAGCAGTACTTC. This codes for CASSPTRKGASYEQYF. This chain joins TRBV18 and TRBJ2-7; TRBD1 matches 7 bases. Germline V gene sequence: CDR1 KGHSH, CDR2 LQKENI. Trimming cost V 2 bases and J 3 bases; bases outside gene matches: 10. This CDR3 has 16 residues.

This chain joins TRBV18 and TRBJ1-6; D remains ambiguous. The V end lost 2 bases, the J end lost 6 bases, and 11 bases lay between the germline ends. The germline CDR1 and CDR2 sequences are KGHSH and LQKENI. This CDR3 has 15 residues. The CDR3 region is CASSPREGINSPLHF. The DNA of the CDR3 is TGTGCCAGCTCACCAAGAGAGGGAATTAATTCACCCCTCCACTTT.

The V call is TRBV28, the J call TRBJ2-4; 8 nucleotides agree with TRBD2. The junction had 13 bases not matched to a gene; V was cut back by 2 bases and J by 1 base. Germline CDR1 and CDR2: MDHEN and SYDVKM. The CDR3 is made up of 19 amino acids. In DNA form, the CDR3 reads TGTGCCAGCAGTTTACCCTATGGGCGGGAGGACCTGGCCAAAAACATTCAGTACTTC. As protein: CASSLPYGREDLAKNIQYF.

This clone was seen a few times. V and J are TRBV29-1 and TRBJ2-5; D call uncertain. Germline CDR1 reads SQVTM; CDR2 reads ANQGSEA. This CDR3 comprises 12 residues. Deletions cut 4 bases from V and 2 bases from J, with 8 bases between. Here the CDR3 DNA reads TGCAGCGTTGTTGTGTCACAAGAGACCCAGTACTTC. Protein sequence: CSVVVSQETQYF.

The genes are TRBV19 and TRBJ1-2; 7 bases align to TRBD1. Germline V gene lookup returns CDR1 LNHDA and CDR2 SQIVND (reference sequence). The ends lost 6 bases at V and 6 bases at J; junction bases unmatched: 10. This CDR3 spans 14 amino acids. The CDR3, as DNA: TGTGCCAGTAGGCTCCGGGACAGCGCCCATGGCTACACCTTC. Translated, it gives CASRLRDSAHGYTF.

V gene TRBV7-3 combines with J gene TRBJ2-5; TRBD1 is a possible D gene (6 bases). Looked up from germline, CDR1 is SGHTA and CDR2 is FQGTGA. Deletions cut 2 bases from V and 5 bases from J, with 21 bases between. The CDR3 runs 17 residues. DNA for the CDR3: TGTGCCAGCAGCTTATTACCGACAGGTCTACGAGGGGAGACCCAGTACTTC. It specifies CASSLLPTGLRGETQYF.

This chain connects TRBV28 to TRBJ2-5; 9 nucleotides match TRBD2. V was pared by 6 bases and J by 4 bases, with 9 bases of the junction left unmatched. In germline, CDR1 is MDHEN, CDR2 SYDVKM. The CDR3 contains 15 residues. CDR3 sequence: CASRPGTSRAETQYF. The CDR3 DNA reads TGTGCCAGCAGACCCGGGACTAGCAGGGCAGAGACCCAGTACTTC.

The V and J genes are TRBV7-2 and TRBJ1-5; TRBD1 matches at 11 bases. J gave up 4 bases and V 1 base, and 9 bases lay outside the gene matches. The CDR3 is 18 residues long. The germline CDR1 and CDR2 sequences are SGHTA and FQGNSA. CDR3 nucleotides: TGTGCCAGCAGCTTAGTCAATTTCCGGGACAGGGGGAATCAGCCCCAGCATTTT. Translation: CASSLVNFRDRGNQPQHF. Complete variable domain (other parts from reference TRBV7-2 and TRBJ1-5): GAGVSQSPSNKVTEKGKDVELRCDPISGHTALYWYRQSLGQGLEFLIYFQGNSAPDKSGLPSDRFSAERTGGSVSTLTIQRTQQEDSAVYLCASSLVNFRDRGNQPQHFGDGTRLSIL.

This chain links TRBV7-9 with TRBJ2-7, with 8 bases identical to TRBD1. J gave up 0 bases and V 5 bases, and 6 bases lay outside the gene matches. This CDR3 is built from 15 residues. Germline assignment: CDR1 SEHNR and CDR2 FQNEAQ (reference sequence). CDR3 sequence: CASSGDRLSSYEQYF. Written as DNA, the CDR3 is TGTGCCAGCAGCGGGGACAGGTTGAGCTCCTACGAGCAGTACTTC.

J is TRBJ2-1 and V is TRBV9; 8 positions agree with TRBD1. The CDR3 consists of 16 residues. V lost 0 bases to trimming and J lost 4 bases; unmatched junction nucleotides: 6. The V gene's germline CDR1 is SGDLS and CDR2 YYNGEE. The CDR3 DNA reads as TGTGCCAGCAGCGTAGGAGGGACAGGACCTTACAATGAGCAGTTCTTC. This translates into CASSVGGTGPYNEQFF.

V is TRBV6-5 and J is TRBJ1-3, with D hard to call. V lost 3 bases, J lost 0 bases, and 6 bases lay in between. CDR3 length: 14 residues. The germline CDR1 and CDR2 sequences are MNHEY and SVGAGI. CDR3 region: CASSYDFSGNTIYF. The CDR3 DNA is TGTGCCAGCAGTTATGACTTCTCTGGAAACACCATATATTTT.

The chain joins TRBV19 to TRBJ2-5; 10 positions agree with TRBD2. With 10 bases clipped from V and 11 bases from J, the junction kept 13 bases outside the gene matches. The germline V gene has CDR1 LNHDA and CDR2 SQIVND (reference sequence). The CDR3 has 13 amino acids. CDR3 region: CATRLAGTSEQYF. Here the CDR3 DNA reads TGTGCCACAAGACTAGCGGGTACAAGTGAGCAGTACTTC.

The chain recombines TRBV18 with TRBJ2-3; 7 bases line up with TRBD1. The CDR3 has 17 residues. Germline V gives CDR1 KGHSH, CDR2 LQKENI. V was clipped by 0 bases and J by 6 bases; unmatched bases: 12. The CDR3 loop is CASSPPLSRQGWDTQYF. CDR3 DNA sequence: TGTGCCAGCTCACCACCCTTATCACGACAGGGCTGGGATACGCAGTATTTT.

The CDR3 region is CASGTGTLGSYEQYF. CDR3 in DNA: TGCGCCAGCGGGACCGGGACACTGGGATCCTACGAGCAGTACTTC. The chain has TRBV5-1 and TRBJ2-5; TRBD1 might be the D (6 bases). With the DNA end fitting TRBJ2-7 better, the J assignment may be wrong. The CDR3 has 15 residues. Germline-derived CDR1 and CDR2 are SGHRS and YFSETQ.

The chain has TRBV5-6 and TRBJ2-5; maybe TRBD1 (5 bases). The V end lost 4 bases, the J end lost 4 bases, and 11 bases lay between the germline ends. The germline V gene encodes CDR1 SGHDT and CDR2 YYEEEE. The CDR3 consists of 13 residues. The CDR3 bases are TGTGCCAGCAGCCAAGGACACGGAGAGACCCAGTACTTC. It specifies CASSQGHGETQYF. Full variable domain (missing parts from reference TRBV5-6 and TRBJ2-5): DAGVTQSPTHLIKTRGQQVTLRCSPKSGHDTVSWYQQALGQGPQFIFQYYEEEERQRGNFPDRFSGHQFPNYSSELNVNALLLGDSALYLCASSQGHGETQYFGPGTRLLVL.

The rearrangement uses TRBV7-2 and TRBJ2-1, with 9 bases aligning to TRBD1. Germline V gene lookup returns CDR1 SGHTA and CDR2 FQGNSA. With V trimmed by 5 bases and J by 4 bases, 6 bases remained unmatched. The CDR3 consists of 15 residues. The CDR3 reads CASSPGTGRYNEQFF. The CDR3 DNA reads TGTGCCAGCAGCCCCGGGACAGGGAGGTACAATGAGCAGTTCTTC.

V and J are TRBV6-6 and TRBJ2-7; possibly TRBD2 for D (5 bases). Looked up from germline, CDR1 is MNHNY and CDR2 is SVGAGI (reference sequence). V shed 8 bases and J shed 6 bases, with 11 bases lying between them. The CDR3 is 11 residues long. CDR3 nucleotides: TGTGCCAGCGGCGAACGGGGCGAGCAGTACTTC. It encodes CASGERGEQYF.

V is TRBV7-6 and J is TRBJ1-1, with D possibly matching TRBD1 (6 bases). Germline V lookup: CDR1 SGHVS, CDR2 FNYEAQ. This CDR3 comprises 14 residues. Trimming pared 5 bases from V and 2 bases from J, leaving 12 bases between. The CDR3 sequence: CASSLQGPNTEAFF. CDR3 nucleotide sequence: TGTGCCAGCAGCCTACAGGGACCAAACACTGAAGCTTTCTTT.

The chain employs TRBV28 and TRBJ1-5, with TRBD1 matching over 8 bases. Looked up from germline, CDR1 is MDHEN and CDR2 is SYDVKM. The CDR3 is 14 amino acids. The V gene end was trimmed by 4 bases and the J gene end by 5 bases; junction bases not matched to a gene: 4. For the CDR3, the DNA is TGTGCCAGCAGTTCTGACAGGGGATATCAGCCCCAGCATTTT. It yields the protein CASSSDRGYQPQHF.

This clone was detected a few times. The genes are TRBV2 and TRBJ2-7, with TRBD2 identical over 11 bases. Germline V CDR1 and CDR2: SNHLY, FYNNEI. The CDR3 is made up of 15 amino acids. J lost 2 bases, V lost 6 bases, and 6 bases had no gene match. This CDR3 reads CASRPIAGGTYEQYF. CDR3 sequence (DNA): TGTGCCAGCAGGCCTATAGCGGGGGGGACCTACGAGCAGTACTTC.

The V and J genes are TRBV28 and TRBJ1-2; 8 bases map to TRBD1. The CDR3 length is 14 residues. Germline V gene lookup returns CDR1 MDHEN and CDR2 SYDVKM. V lost 6 bases and J lost 7; bases outside the gene matches: 10. Here the CDR3 reads CASRLTGALGGYTF. The CDR3 DNA is TGTGCCAGCAGACTGACAGGGGCTCTTGGTGGCTACACCTTC.

The rearrangement links TRBV6-5 to TRBJ2-7; 9 nucleotides match TRBD1. Germline CDR1 reads MNHEY; CDR2 reads SVGAGI. The CDR3 contains 12 residues. The V gene end was trimmed by 7 bases and the J gene end by 7 bases; junction bases not matched to a gene: 5. The CDR3 protein is CASNRGHGEQYF. The CDR3 nucleotides are TGTGCCAGCAACAGGGGGCACGGGGAGCAGTACTTC.

The chain employs TRBV25-1 and TRBJ2-7, with TRBD2 matching over 8 bases. V lost 5 bases and J lost 5; bases outside the gene matches: 11. Germline V CDR1 and CDR2: MGHDK, SYGVNS. The CDR3 is 15 amino acids. The DNA of the CDR3 is TGTGCCAGCAGTACCCGGACTAGCATGCCTCACGAGCAGTACTTC. Translation: CASSTRTSMPHEQYF.

The chain has TRBV7-8 and TRBJ2-7; D gene unclear. This CDR3 comprises 16 residues. The ends were cut back, 1 base at V and 0 bases at J, with 13 bases in the middle. CDR1 SGHVS and CDR2 FQNEAQ come from the germline V gene. The CDR3 DNA follows: TGTGCCAGCAGCTTAGGCGGTGGATTCCCCTCCTACGAGCAGTACTTC. Translated, it gives CASSLGGGFPSYEQYF.

CDR3 bases: TGTGCCAGTAAGGGGAGGGGCACCGGGGAGCTGTTTTTT. It specifies CASKGRGTGELFF. The chain has TRBV19 and TRBJ2-2; 7 nucleotides line up with TRBD2. The junction had 3 bases not matched to a gene; V was cut back by 7 bases and J by 4 bases. Germline V gene data show CDR1 as LNHDA and CDR2 as SQIVND (reference sequence). This CDR3 spans 13 amino acids.

This clone was seen only once. This chain connects TRBV7-8 to TRBJ2-2; D is possibly TRBD1 (6 bases). The CDR3 totals 15 residues. The germline V and J ends were trimmed by 8 bases and 3 bases, with 16 bases remaining between them. Germline CDR1 and CDR2: SGHVS and FQNEAQ. The CDR3 nucleotides read TGTGCCAGCGGCCGGAGAGAGGGGGACACCGGGGAGCTGTTTTTT. Its protein product is CASGRREGDTGELFF.

V and J are TRBV2 and TRBJ2-1, with 7 bases matching TRBD2. Germline trimming cut 6 bases from V and 6 bases from J; bases unmatched to any gene: 11. The CDR3 totals 15 residues. Looked up from germline, CDR1 is SNHLY and CDR2 is FYNNEI. CDR3 in DNA: TGTGCCAGCAGAATTAGCGGGCAGAGTTTCAATGAGCAGTTCTTC. This encodes CASRISGQSFNEQFF.

The CDR3, as DNA: TGTGCCAGCGGACAGGGGGAGTACCAAGAGACCCAGTACTTC. It yields the protein CASGQGEYQETQYF. The rearrangement joins TRBV7-9 to TRBJ2-5, with 10 nucleotides matching TRBD1. The CDR3 is 14 amino acids. Germline values: CDR1 SEHNR, CDR2 FQNEAQ (reference sequence). With 8 bases clipped from V and 0 bases from J, the junction kept 3 bases outside the gene matches.

This chain uses TRBV13 with TRBJ1-1; tentatively, D is TRBD1 (5 bases). Trimming pared 3 bases from V and 3 bases from J, leaving 11 bases between. This CDR3 has 14 amino acids. The V gene's germline CDR1 is PRHDT and CDR2 FYEKMQ (reference sequence). For the CDR3, the DNA is TGTGCCAGCAGCTTGGGGCGAGGATACACTGAAGCTTTCTTT. It yields the protein CASSLGRGYTEAFF.

The chain recombines TRBV14 with TRBJ2-5; 7 bases line up with TRBD2. The CDR3 sequence is 14 residues long. Germline values: CDR1 SGHDN, CDR2 FVKESK. Losses at the gene ends were 2 bases for V and 7 bases for J; bases not matched to a gene: 7. The CDR3 loop is CASSQSGGARTQYF. Here the CDR3 DNA reads TGTGCCAGCAGCCAATCGGGGGGAGCCCGGACCCAGTACTTC. The full variable domain, its missing parts supplied by reference TRBV14 and TRBJ2-5, is EAGVTQFPSHSVIEKGQTVTLRCDPISGHDNLYWYRRVMGKEIKFLLHFVKESKQDESGMPNNRFLAERTGGTYSTLKVQPAELEDSGVYFCASSQSGGARTQYFGPGTRLLVL.

This clone was observed a handful of times. This chain links TRBV7-9 with TRBJ2-7; 8 bases agree with TRBD1. CDR3 length: 16 residues. Germline V CDR1 and CDR2: SEHNR, FQNEAQ (reference sequence). V was pared by 5 bases and J by 4 bases, with 13 bases of the junction left unmatched. CDR3 DNA sequence: TGTGCCAGCAGCCCACAAGGGGCAGGGGGCAAGTACGAGCAGTACTTC. It is translated as CASSPQGAGGKYEQYF.

This clone turned up a few times. Other DNA sequences in the same sample also yield this CDR3. The chain recombines TRBV7-2 with TRBJ2-5, with 14 bases lining up with TRBD2. Germline CDR1 SGHTA, CDR2 FQGNSA. This CDR3 contains 17 residues. The V segment lost 1 base and the J segment 5 bases; nucleotides outside the gene matches: 6. CDR3 region: CASSLVGTSGGQETQYF. The CDR3 region has the DNA TGTGCCAGCAGCTTAGTTGGGACTAGCGGGGGTCAGGAGACCCAGTACTTC.